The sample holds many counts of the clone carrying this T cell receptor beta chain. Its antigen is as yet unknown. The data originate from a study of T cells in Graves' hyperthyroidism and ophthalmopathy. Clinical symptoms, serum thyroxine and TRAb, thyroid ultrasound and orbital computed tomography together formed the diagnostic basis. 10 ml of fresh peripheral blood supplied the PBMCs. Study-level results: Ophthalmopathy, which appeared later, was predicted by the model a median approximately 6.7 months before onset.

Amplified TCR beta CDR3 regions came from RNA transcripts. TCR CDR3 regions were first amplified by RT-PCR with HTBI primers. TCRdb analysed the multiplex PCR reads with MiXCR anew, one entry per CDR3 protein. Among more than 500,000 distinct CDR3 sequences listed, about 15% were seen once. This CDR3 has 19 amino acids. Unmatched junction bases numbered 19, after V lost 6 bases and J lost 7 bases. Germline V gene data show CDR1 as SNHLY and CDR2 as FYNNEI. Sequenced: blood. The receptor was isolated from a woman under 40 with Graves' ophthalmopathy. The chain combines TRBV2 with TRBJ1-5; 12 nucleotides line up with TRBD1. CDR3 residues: CASSVYLAGTGGAGQPQHF. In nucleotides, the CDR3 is TGTGCCAGCAGCGTGTATCTTGCCGGGACAGGGGGCGCAGGCCAGCCCCAGCATTTT. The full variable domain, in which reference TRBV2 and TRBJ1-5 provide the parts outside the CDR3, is EPEVTQTPSHQVTQMGQEVILRCVPISNHLYFYWYRQILGQKVEFLVSFYNNEISEKSEIFDDQFSVERPDGSNFTLKIRSTKLEDSAMYFCASSVYLAGTGGAGQPQHFGDGTRLSIL.